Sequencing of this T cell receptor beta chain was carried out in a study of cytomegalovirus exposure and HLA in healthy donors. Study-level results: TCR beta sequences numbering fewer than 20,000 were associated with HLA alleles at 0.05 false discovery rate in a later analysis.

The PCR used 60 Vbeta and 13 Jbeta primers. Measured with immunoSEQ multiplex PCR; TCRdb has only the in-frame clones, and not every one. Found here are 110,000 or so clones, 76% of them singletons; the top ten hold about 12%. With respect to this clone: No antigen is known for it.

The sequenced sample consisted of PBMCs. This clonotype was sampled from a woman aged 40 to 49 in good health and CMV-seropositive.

As DNA, the CDR3 is TGTGCCAGCAGCGCCCGGACAGGGGAGAACACTGAAGCTTTCTTT. This sequence encodes CASSARTGENTEAFF. The J gene is TRBJ1-1, the V gene TRBV11-3, with TRBD1 matching over 9 bases. Germline V gene lookup returns CDR1 SGHNT and CDR2 YENEEA. The CDR3 is made up of 15 amino acids. The V segment lost 5 bases and the J segment 1 base; nucleotides outside the gene matches: 5.